This T cell receptor beta chain was profiled in a study of blood T cell repertoires in COVID-19. Across the study: Donors in the United States, Italy and Spain gave samples during acute or convalescent COVID-19. The analysed material was cDNA or gDNA that came from T cells, B-cell-depleted T cells, or PBMCs.

The CDR3 length is 17 residues. After removal of 6 bases from V and 1 base from J, the junction contained 14 bases not matched to a gene. CDR1 and CDR2 (germline): SGHTA, FQGNSA. As processed by the authors: It was from reference gene primer amplification that nucleated cell counts were estimated. Data came from immunoSEQ multiplex PCR; TCRdb stores just in-frame clones and leaves some out. V, J and clone size were drawn from that table, and D and trimming were deduced from the DNA. The sample consists of approximately 110,000 clones, 90% of them appearing once. The sequenced material came from peripheral blood. The rearrangement joins TRBV7-2 to TRBJ1-2; 7 bases are a match to TRBD1. This TCR was sampled from a human donor in a cohort sampled during active COVID-19. The CDR3 loop is CASRPGGSRRINYGYTF. The DNA of the CDR3 is TGTGCCAGCAGACCAGGGGGTAGCCGGAGAATTAACTATGGCTACACCTTC.